These 25 T cell receptor beta chains originate from one sample sequenced in a study of blood T cells in healthy people across ages (dated by TCRdb to the mid-2010s). The library was generated by 5' RACE. These reads were obtained on an Illumina HiSeq 2500. A second PCR of roughly 6 to 11 cycles was run with a J-beta primer mix and a sample-barcoded 5' primer. Using fastp trimming at Q25 and MiXCR clonotype assembly, TCRdb reanalyzed the public sequencing data and kept in-frame beta chains. Each record represents a unique CDR3 protein, reported with the most common genes and DNA among its rows. This sample gives over 1.5 million distinct CDR3 sequences in total; about 50% of them show up just once. The top ten clonotypes cover more than 2% of the sample. The sample comprised blood. These receptors originate from a woman between 40 and 50 years old in good health.

This rearrangement joins TRBV7-8 to TRBJ2-3, with 7 bases matching TRBD2. The CDR3 length is 16 residues. V shed 2 bases, J shed 5 bases, and the junction held 10 bases outside the gene matches. The germline V gene encodes CDR1 SGHVS and CDR2 FQNEAQ. CDR3 residues: CASSLIGGGRGDTQYF. The CDR3 coding sequence is TGTGCCAGCAGCTTAATTGGCGGGGGACGCGGAGATACGCAGTATTTT.

The rearrangement joins TRBV6-5 to TRBJ1-1, with 7 bases aligning to TRBD1. This CDR3 comprises 17 residues. From germline, CDR1 is MNHEY and CDR2 SVGAGI. With V trimmed by 2 bases and J by 1 base, 10 bases remained unmatched. DNA for the CDR3: TGTGCCAGCAGTTACGGGGTACGACAGGGAAAGAACACTGAAGCTTTCTTT. Residues: CASSYGVRQGKNTEAFF.

The genes are TRBV9 and TRBJ2-3, with 7 bases that match TRBD1. This CDR3 region has 14 residues. Trimming at V came to 4 bases and at J to 4 bases, leaving 6 bases not matched to a gene. Germline V gives CDR1 SGDLS, CDR2 YYNGEE. CDR3 in amino acids: CASSFGTAPDTQYF. CDR3 nucleotide sequence: TGTGCCAGCAGCTTTGGGACAGCACCAGATACGCAGTATTTT.

The rearrangement joins TRBV7-2 to TRBJ1-4; TRBD1 agrees at 9 bases. The J segment lost 8 bases and the V segment lost 4 bases, leaving 5 bases of the junction unmatched. The length of the CDR3 is 14 residues. Germline CDR1 is SGHTA and CDR2 is FQGNSA. The CDR3 loop reads CASSSDRGVEKLFF. The CDR3 bases are TGTGCCAGCAGCTCGGACAGGGGTGTGGAAAAACTGTTTTTT.

V gene TRBV7-9 combines with J gene TRBJ1-4; D ambiguous. Between the trimmed V and J ends, which lost 0 bases and 0 bases, there was a span of 8 bases. The CDR3 is 16 amino acids. CDR1 and CDR2 (germline): SEHNR, FQNEAQ (reference sequence). CDR3 in DNA: TGTGCCAGCAGCTTAGCCGTTCAACCAACTAATGAAAAACTGTTTTTT. Amino acid sequence: CASSLAVQPTNEKLFF.

The chain carries TRBV28 and TRBJ1-6; a weak D match, TRBD1 (5 bases). CDR3 length: 14 amino acids. CDR1 and CDR2 from the germline V gene are MDHEN and SYDVKM. The V end lost 2 bases, the J end lost 13 bases, and 15 bases lay between the germline ends. CDR3 sequence (DNA): TGTGCCAGCAGTTTAGGGACCGGGCAGTTTCCCCTCCACTTT. It specifies CASSLGTGQFPLHF.

The gene calls are TRBV27 and TRBJ2-1, with 8 bases lining up with TRBD2. Germline assignment: CDR1 MNHEY and CDR2 SMNVEV (reference sequence). The CDR3 runs 16 residues. V was pared by 6 bases and J by 2 bases, with 9 bases of the junction left unmatched. CDR3: CASRTSSGETYNEQFF. In nucleotides, the CDR3 is TGTGCCAGCAGAACAAGTAGCGGGGAAACCTACAATGAGCAGTTCTTC.

The rearrangement uses TRBV10-1 and TRBJ2-1; 10 bases fit TRBD2. The junction had 3 bases not matched to a gene; V was cut back by 2 bases and J by 5 bases. This CDR3 spans 15 amino acids. Germline values: CDR1 WNHNN, CDR2 SYGVQD (reference sequence). In DNA form, the CDR3 reads TGCGCCAGCAGTGAGCTAGCGGGGGTGAACAATGAGCAGTTCTTC. It encodes CASSELAGVNNEQFF.

This clonotype was seen only a few times. The chain joins TRBV7-2 to TRBJ2-1, with TRBD1 matching 8 bases. In germline, CDR1 is SGHTA, CDR2 FQGNSA. Unmatched junction bases numbered 13, after V lost 4 bases and J lost 11 bases. The CDR3 sequence is 15 residues long. The CDR3 nucleotides read TGTGCCAGCAGCTCAACCTCCGGGACAGGCGGAAAGCAGTTCTTC. This translates into CASSSTSGTGGKQFF.

This chain joins TRBV7-3 and TRBJ1-6; 7 positions match TRBD1. The CDR3 consists of 16 residues. The junction had 10 bases not matched to a gene; V was cut back by 2 bases and J by 9 bases. Per the germline V gene, CDR1 is SGHTA and CDR2 is FQGTGA. DNA for the CDR3: TGTGCCAGCAGCTTAGGTCCGGGACAGATACGTTCACCCCTCCACTTT. Protein: CASSLGPGQIRSPLHF.

This clonotype was counted only a few times. CDR3 residues: CSADTGGTETQYF. The DNA for the CDR3 is TGCAGCGCAGATACAGGGGGTACGGAGACCCAGTACTTC. The chain combines TRBV29-1 with TRBJ2-5; 8 bases are shared with TRBD1. The V gene end was trimmed by 7 bases and the J gene end by 5 bases; junction bases not matched to a gene: 9. This CDR3 is 13 amino acids long. Germline CDR1 and CDR2: SQVTM and ANQGSEA.

The CDR3 nucleotides are TGTGCCAGCAGCAGCCGGACCCCCGGCACAGATACGCAGTATTTT. This gives the protein CASSSRTPGTDTQYF. V gene TRBV21-1 combines with J gene TRBJ2-3; TRBD1 was called by the table and not checked on the DNA. TRBV21-1 is noted as a pseudogene. The CDR3 sequence is 15 residues long.

This clonotype was seen only once. CDR3 sequence: CASSLGYGGYTF. The CDR3 region has the DNA TGCGCCAGCAGCCTCGGTTACGGTGGCTACACCTTC. The J gene is TRBJ1-2, the V gene TRBV4-1; no definite D call. V was trimmed by 4 bases and J by 7 bases, leaving 10 bases between them. CDR1 is MGHRA and CDR2 is YSYEKL in the germline V gene. The CDR3 consists of 12 residues.

For the CDR3, the DNA is TGTGCCAGCAGCGCACGGGCACAGGGGTACTCACCCCTCCACTTT. Translating it yields CASSARAQGYSPLHF. This chain links TRBV7-2 with TRBJ1-6; 7 bases are a match to TRBD1. CDR3 length: 15 residues. Per germline, CDR1 SGHTA and CDR2 FQGNSA. With V trimmed by 5 bases and J by 10 bases, 11 bases remained unmatched. Based on the CDR3 plus reference TRBV7-2 and TRBJ1-6, the full variable domain is GAGVSQSPSNKVTEKGKDVELRCDPISGHTALYWYRQSLGQGLEFLIYFQGNSAPDKSGLPSDRFSAERTGGSVSTLTIQRTQQEDSAVYLCASSARAQGYSPLHFGNGTRLTVT.

The V call is TRBV7-9, the J call TRBJ2-7; possible D gene TRBD2, 5 bases. Judging by the DNA end, TRBJ2-5 fits better; the J call may be wrong. This CDR3 has 15 amino acids. The germline CDR1 and CDR2 sequences are SEHNR and FQNEAQ (reference sequence). The CDR3 nucleotides are TGTGCCAGCAGCTTTCTAAGGGCGGGTGAAGAGACCCAGTACTTC. Translated: CASSFLRAGEETQYF.

This chain connects TRBV25-1 to TRBJ1-2; 9 bases match TRBD1. This CDR3 has 15 residues. V dropped 5 bases and J dropped 2; count of bases not matched to a gene: 6. CDR1 and CDR2 from the germline V gene are MGHDK and SYGVNS. The CDR3 DNA follows: TGTGCCAGCAGTCACCGGGACAGGGTGAACTATGGCTACACCTTC. It codes for CASSHRDRVNYGYTF.

The genes are TRBV6-6 and TRBJ1-5; the D gene is possibly TRBD1 (5 bases). V shed 7 bases and J shed 3 bases, with 10 bases lying between them. Germline CDR1 and CDR2: MNHNY and SVGAGI (reference sequence). This CDR3 region has 13 residues. CDR3 region: CASNRRANQPQHF. CDR3 sequence (DNA): TGTGCCAGCAACAGGCGGGCCAATCAGCCCCAGCATTTT.

CDR3 in amino acids: CASSQDRHRNYGYTF. The CDR3 nucleotides read TGTGCCAGCAGCCAAGATCGACACAGGAACTATGGCTACACCTTC. The V and J genes are TRBV3-1 and TRBJ1-2; a possible D gene is TRBD1 (5 bases). This CDR3 comprises 15 residues. Germline-derived CDR1 and CDR2 are LGHDT and YNNKEL (reference sequence). V was pared by 0 bases and J by 2 bases, with 10 bases between.

This clonotype was recorded once. The rearrangement uses TRBV28 and TRBJ2-3; D is possibly TRBD2 (5 bases). This CDR3 region has 12 residues. The germline CDR1 and CDR2 sequences are MDHEN and SYDVKM. The ends were cut back, 6 bases at V and 4 bases at J, with 8 bases in the middle. CDR3 amino acids: CASREEADTQYF. The CDR3 DNA follows: TGTGCCAGCAGAGAGGAGGCAGATACGCAGTATTTT.

The rearrangement links TRBV10-2 to TRBJ2-5, with 11 bases that match TRBD2. The length of the CDR3 is 16 residues. Germline CDR1 is WSHSY and CDR2 is SAAADI. The V segment lost 4 bases and the J segment 5 bases; nucleotides outside the gene matches: 9. The CDR3 DNA is TGCGCCAGCAGTGGCACACCGGGACTAGCGGTGGAGACCCAGTACTTC. Its translation is CASSGTPGLAVETQYF.

In its sample, this clonotype was seen many times. This chain joins TRBV7-2 and TRBJ2-7, with D possibly being TRBD1 (8 bases). The DNA end is a closer match to TRBJ2-5, so the J assignment may be wrong. CDR3 length equals 15 residues. Germline V gene lookup returns CDR1 SGHTA and CDR2 FQGNSA. The CDR3 reads CASSLDRGGRETQYF. CDR3 DNA: TGTGCCAGCAGCTTAGACAGGGGGGGCCGGGAGACCCAGTACTTC.

The gene calls are TRBV29-1 and TRBJ1-4; D is ambiguous. The CDR3 loop spans 11 amino acids. Germline V gives CDR1 SQVTM, CDR2 ANQGSEA. V was pared by 7 bases and J by 8 bases, with 11 bases between. The DNA for the CDR3 is TGCAGCGCCCGGAACAGAGAAAAACTGTTTTTT. This codes for CSARNREKLFF.

The genes are TRBV20-1 and TRBJ2-5; D perhaps matches TRBD2 (7 bases). The CDR3 contains 15 residues. The germline CDR1 and CDR2 sequences are DFQATT and SNEGSKA (reference sequence). Trimming took 8 bases from V and 4 from J, leaving 23 bases between them. CDR3 protein: CSSQRGRVSSETQYF. CDR3 coding DNA: TGCAGTAGCCAGAGGGGGAGGGTTAGCTCAGAGACCCAGTACTTC.

The J gene is TRBJ2-5, the V gene TRBV5-1; possibly TRBD2 for D (6 bases). In germline, CDR1 is SGHRS, CDR2 YFSETQ. The CDR3 spans 15 residues. V shed 9 bases and J shed 4 bases, with 22 bases lying between them. CDR3 sequence: CATTFGGTGSETQYF. The CDR3 bases are TGCGCCACCACATTTGGAGGGACGGGATCAGAGACCCAGTACTTC.

A few counts support this clonotype. V is TRBV6-5 and J is TRBJ2-4; 8 bases are a match to TRBD1. The CDR3 contains 14 residues. J lost 7 bases, V lost 6 bases, and 8 bases had no gene match. Germline V gene sequence: CDR1 MNHEY, CDR2 SVGAGI. In nucleotides, the CDR3 is TGTGCCAGCAGAAGACAGGGGAGTTGGAACATTCAGTACTTC. It translates to CASRRQGSWNIQYF.